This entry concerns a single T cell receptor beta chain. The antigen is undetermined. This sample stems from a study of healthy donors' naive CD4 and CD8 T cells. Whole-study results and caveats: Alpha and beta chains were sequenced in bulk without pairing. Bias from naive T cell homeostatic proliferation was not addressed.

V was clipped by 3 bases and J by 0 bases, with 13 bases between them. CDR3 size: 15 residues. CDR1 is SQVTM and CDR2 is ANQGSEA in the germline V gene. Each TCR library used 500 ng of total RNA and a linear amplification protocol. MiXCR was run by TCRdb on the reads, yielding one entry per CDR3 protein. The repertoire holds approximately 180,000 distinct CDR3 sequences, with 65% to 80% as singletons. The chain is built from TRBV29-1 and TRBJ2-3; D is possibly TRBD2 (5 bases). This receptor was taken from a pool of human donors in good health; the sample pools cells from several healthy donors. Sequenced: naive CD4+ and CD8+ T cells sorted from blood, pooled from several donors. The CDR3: CSVDGSAPSTDTQYF. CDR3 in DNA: TGCAGCGTTGATGGTAGCGCTCCTAGCACAGATACGCAGTATTTT.